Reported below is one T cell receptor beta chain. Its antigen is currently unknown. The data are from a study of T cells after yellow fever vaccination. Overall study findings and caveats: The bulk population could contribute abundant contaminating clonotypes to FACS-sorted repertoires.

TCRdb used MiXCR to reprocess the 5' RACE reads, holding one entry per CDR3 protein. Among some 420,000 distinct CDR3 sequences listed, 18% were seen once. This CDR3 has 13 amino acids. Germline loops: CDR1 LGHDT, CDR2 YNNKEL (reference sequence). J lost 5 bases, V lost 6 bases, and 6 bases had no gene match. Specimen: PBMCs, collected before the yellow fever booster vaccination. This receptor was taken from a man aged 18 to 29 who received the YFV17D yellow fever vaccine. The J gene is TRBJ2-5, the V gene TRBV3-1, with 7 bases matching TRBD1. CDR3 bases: TGTGCCAGCAGACAACAGGGGTGGGAGACCCAGTACTTC. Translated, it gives CASRQQGWETQYF.